Below are 6 T cell receptor beta chains sequenced from a single sample in a study of technical replicates of blood from a handful of donors. Some clones are missing from TCRdb's copy, which holds only in-frame ones; the method was immunoSEQ multiplex PCR. The table lists 65,000 to 95,000 clones, around nine tenths of them singletons, with around 0.27% in the top ten. Sequencing was done on a sample of T cells isolated from PBMCs. These receptors were collected from a human donor in good health.

The chain couples TRBV5-1 to TRBJ1-6; D call uncertain. The CDR3 is 15 amino acids. With 4 bases removed from V and 10 bases from J, the gap between germline ends came to 18 bases. Germline CDR1 is SGHRS and CDR2 is YFSETQ. CDR3 loop: CASSAGEQAESPLHF. The CDR3 nucleotides are TGCGCCAGCAGCGCCGGGGAACAAGCCGAATCACCCCTCCACTTT.

The V call is TRBV3-1 (or the pseudogene TRBV3-2), the J call TRBJ2-3; no clear D gene. The CDR3 is 8 amino acids. Germline V CDR1 and CDR2: LGHDT, YNNKEL (reference sequence). With 4 bases removed from V and 13 bases from J, the gap between germline ends came to 3 bases. Written as DNA, the CDR3 is TGTGCCAGCAGCCCTGAGTATTTT. Protein sequence: CASSPEYF.

The gene calls are TRBV9 and TRBJ2-7, with D tentatively TRBD1 (5 bases). CDR3 size: 15 residues. The germline V gene encodes CDR1 SGDLS and CDR2 YYNGEE. V was cut by 0 bases and J by 2 bases, with 12 bases left in between. The CDR3 DNA reads as TGTGCCAGCAGCGTAGGATTGGCAGGGACCTACGAGCAGTACTTC. Amino acid sequence: CASSVGLAGTYEQYF.

The chain is built from TRBV6-5 and TRBJ2-7; D is possibly TRBD1 (6 bases). This CDR3 contains 12 residues. V was shortened by 4 bases and J by 6 bases, with 10 bases between the two germline ends. The germline gives CDR1 MNHEY, CDR2 SVGAGI. In DNA form, the CDR3 reads TGTGCCAGCAGTTTACGAGGGGGCGAGCAGTACTTC. It translates to CASSLRGGEQYF.

This clone was detected once. The chain employs TRBV18 and TRBJ1-1; 7 bases align to TRBD1. The CDR3 spans 13 residues. Germline CDR1 and CDR2: KGHSH and LQKENI. Unmatched junction bases numbered 2, after V lost 6 bases and J lost 1 base. CDR3 residues: CASSTGTNTEAFF. DNA for the CDR3: TGTGCCAGCTCGACAGGGACGAACACTGAAGCTTTCTTT.

The rearrangement joins TRBV6-5 to TRBJ2-3, with D possibly TRBD1 on 5 matching bases. The CDR3 is made up of 13 amino acids. From germline, CDR1 is MNHEY and CDR2 SVGAGI. The V gene lost 7 bases and the J gene lost 3 bases, with 11 bases spanning the gap. CDR3 nucleotide sequence: TGTGCCAGCAACAAAAGACAGACAGATACGCAGTATTTT. As protein: CASNKRQTDTQYF.